This entry features one T cell receptor beta chain sequence. Each CDR3 protein is one row after TCRdb ran MiXCR on the RT-PCR reads. The sample lists about 680,000 distinct CDR3 sequences, approximately 14% occurring once. This CDR3 has 12 residues. V was pared by 2 bases and J by 6 bases, with 5 bases between. CDR1 is MNHNY and CDR2 is SVGAGI in the germline V gene (reference sequence). The rearrangement joins TRBV6-6 to TRBJ2-1; D is uncertain. This receptor was identified in a female donor in good health, serving as a healthy control. The sample comprised memory CD4+ T cells from blood. CDR3 residues: CASSYQFNEQFF. For the CDR3, the DNA is TGTGCCAGCAGTTACCAGTTCAATGAGCAGTTCTTC.